This T cell receptor beta chain was sequenced during a study of CD8+ T cells in alopecia areata. With regard to this clone: Antigen unknown.

Study-wide points: Lesional scalp displayed greater clonality than normal scalp, most notably in alopecia totalis/universalis. Scalp sample data also include resident alphabeta T cells from normal skin. Association of baseline CD8+ expansion with response is uncertain owing to one nonresponder.

Treatment here: oral pan-JAK inhibitor, 5-10 mg twice daily. Germline V gene lookup returns CDR1 SGHAT and CDR2 FQNNGV. This CDR3 is 17 amino acids long. V dropped 4 bases and J dropped 2 bases, with 19 bases sitting between them. After isolation, RNA underwent reverse transcription to generate cDNA as the sequencing template. Only in-frame clones appear in the TCRdb table, and some are missing; sequencing was by immunoSEQ multiplex PCR. The sample has 80,000 to 100,000 clones, 44% seen once. The TCR sequence derives from a human donor with alopecia areata. The sequencing used CD8+ T cells sorted from blood, collected at week 24, from a patient treated with tofacitinib. The V gene is TRBV11-2, the J gene TRBJ2-3; D might be TRBD1 or TRBD2, each matching 6 bases. CDR3 nucleotide sequence: TGTGCCAGCAGCTCAGACCCTCCGGGGGCCTCCACAGATACGCAGTATTTT. This encodes CASSSDPPGASTDTQYF.